The 16 T cell receptor beta chains in this list originate from one sample, sequenced in a study of tumor-infiltrating lymphocytes in localized non-small cell lung cancer. Profiling relied on immunoSEQ multiplex PCR, and the TCRdb table lists in-frame clones only, not all of them. The sample lists 15,000 to 20,000 clones, approximately 79% seen once, with over 8% in the top ten. Sample: lung tumor tissue. These receptors were taken from a human donor with non-small cell lung cancer.

V and J are TRBV2 and TRBJ1-5, with 9 positions matching TRBD1. Germline V gives CDR1 SNHLY, CDR2 FYNNEI. V gave up 8 bases and J gave up 5 bases; unmatched junction bases: 10. The CDR3 loop spans 15 amino acids. CDR3 region: CASLEGTGLHQPQHF. For the CDR3, the DNA is TGTGCCAGCTTGGAAGGGACAGGGTTGCATCAGCCCCAGCATTTT.

This clone was counted between two and nine times. This chain links TRBV5-1 with TRBJ2-3; D is possibly TRBD1 or TRBD2 (5 bases each). The CDR3 spans 14 residues. V was shortened by 3 bases and J by 2 bases, with 10 bases between the two germline ends. Germline V CDR1 and CDR2: SGHRS, YFSETQ. Here the CDR3 reads CASSYGTYTDTQYF. The CDR3 nucleotides are TGCGCCAGCAGCTACGGGACCTACACAGATACGCAGTATTTT. Full variable domain (outside the CDR3, taken from reference TRBV5-1 and TRBJ2-3): KAGVTQTPRYLIKTRGQQVTLSCSPISGHRSVSWYQQTPGQGLQFLFEYFSETQRNKGNFPGRFSGRQFSNSRSEMNVSTLELGDSALYLCASSYGTYTDTQYFGPGTRLTVL.

This rearrangement joins TRBV5-4 to TRBJ1-2; D call uncertain. The length of the CDR3 is 14 residues. CDR1 and CDR2 from the germline V gene are SGHNT and YYREEE (reference sequence). The ends were cut back, 0 bases at V and 2 bases at J, with 8 bases in the middle. As DNA, the CDR3 is TGTGCCAGCAGCTTGGTGGCAAGCAACTATGGCTACACCTTC. This encodes CASSLVASNYGYTF.

This clone was counted a single time. The rearrangement uses TRBV6-6 and TRBJ1-1, with 12 bases lining up with TRBD1. Germline loops: CDR1 MNHNY, CDR2 SVGAGI (reference sequence). The CDR3 loop spans 14 amino acids. Unmatched junction bases numbered 9, after V lost 5 bases and J lost 11 bases. CDR3 nucleotides: TGTGCCAGCAGTCAGCCGGGACAGGGGGCACGGGCTTTCTTT. Encoded protein: CASSQPGQGARAFF.

This clone appeared a few times. This chain connects TRBV7-9 to TRBJ2-7; the match to TRBD1 covers 10 bases. The trim removed 2 bases at V and 1 base at J, leaving 5 bases unmatched. Germline CDR1 reads SEHNR; CDR2 reads FQNEAQ (reference sequence). The CDR3 contains 16 residues. The CDR3 DNA reads TGTGCCAGCAGCTTACCGGGACAGGGGTCTTCCTACGAGCAGTACTTC. The encoded protein is CASSLPGQGSSYEQYF.

The chain is built from TRBV7-9 and TRBJ1-1; TRBD1 is a possible D gene (6 bases). CDR3 size: 12 residues. V was shortened by 5 bases and J by 12 bases, with 16 bases between the two germline ends. CDR1 is SEHNR and CDR2 is FQNEAQ in the germline V gene (reference sequence). CDR3 nucleotide sequence: TGTGCCAGCAGCCCAACAACAGGGCGAACTTTCTTT. It yields the protein CASSPTTGRTFF.

The CDR3 loop is CASSQGPRAGKLFF. In nucleotides, the CDR3 is TGCGCCAGCAGCCAAGGGCCGCGGGCAGGAAAACTGTTTTTT. The rearrangement uses TRBV4-1 and TRBJ1-4; no firm D call. The CDR3 spans 14 residues. V was trimmed by 1 base and J by 10 bases, leaving 13 bases between them. In germline, CDR1 is MGHRA, CDR2 YSYEKL.

The chain combines TRBV14 with TRBJ1-1; D remains unclear. The V end lost 0 bases, the J end lost 7 bases, and 12 bases lay between the germline ends. Germline V gene data show CDR1 as SGHDN and CDR2 as FVKESK. The CDR3 spans 14 residues. In DNA, the CDR3 is TGTGCCAGCAGCCAAGAAGCGTGGTTCGGTGAAGCTTTCTTT. It yields the protein CASSQEAWFGEAFF.

The chain links TRBV19 to TRBJ2-7, with D perhaps matching TRBD2 (5 bases). From germline, CDR1 is LNHDA and CDR2 SQIVND (reference sequence). Trimming pared 4 bases from V and 4 bases from J, leaving 17 bases between. This CDR3 comprises 15 residues. The CDR3 loop is CASSKVAGEGYEQYF. CDR3 bases: TGTGCCAGTAGTAAGGTCGCAGGAGAGGGTTACGAGCAGTACTTC.

DNA of the CDR3: TGTGCCTGGAACCTTGGACAGAACACCGGGGAGCTGTTTTTT. Translation gives CAWNLGQNTGELFF. This sequence joins TRBV30 and TRBJ2-2, with D possibly TRBD1 on 5 matching bases. This CDR3 comprises 14 residues. Trimming took 4 bases from V and 1 from J, leaving 10 bases between them. Looked up from germline, CDR1 is GTSNPN and CDR2 is SVGIG (reference sequence). Combining the CDR3 with reference TRBV30 and TRBJ2-2 gives the whole variable domain SQTIHQWPATLVQPVGSPLSLECTVEGTSNPNLYWYRQAAGRGLQLLFYSVGIGQISSEVPQNLSASRPQDRQFILSSKKLLLSDSGFYLCAWNLGQNTGELFFGEGSRLTVL.

This chain joins TRBV6-5 and TRBJ1-5; D is unresolved. Germline lookup yields CDR1 MNHEY and CDR2 SVGAGI. The CDR3 covers 13 residues. V was trimmed by 7 bases and J by 4 bases, leaving 11 bases between them. This chain's CDR3 is CASTPGRNQPQHF. CDR3 DNA: TGTGCCAGCACTCCAGGAAGGAATCAGCCCCAGCATTTT.

The V and J genes are TRBV28 and TRBJ2-4; 9 bases map to TRBD1. J gave up 8 bases and V 3 bases, and 8 bases lay outside the gene matches. Germline lookup yields CDR1 MDHEN and CDR2 SYDVKM. This CDR3 spans 15 amino acids. The CDR3 protein is CASSLVGQGLYIQYF. The CDR3 DNA follows: TGTGCCAGCAGTTTGGTCGGACAGGGGCTTTACATTCAGTACTTC.

In this sample, this clone turned up once. This rearrangement joins TRBV27 to TRBJ2-1; 8 positions agree with TRBD2. The CDR3 extends over 15 amino acids. V was pared by 3 bases and J by 8 bases, with 9 bases of the junction left unmatched. Per the germline V gene, CDR1 is MNHEY and CDR2 is SMNVEV (reference sequence). The CDR3 region is CASSLYGGARDEQFF. The CDR3 nucleotides read TGTGCCAGCAGTTTGTACGGGGGGGCCAGAGATGAGCAGTTCTTC.

V and J are TRBV14 and TRBJ2-3; 8 bases match TRBD1. The germline V gene has CDR1 SGHDN and CDR2 FVKESK. J lost 0 bases, V lost 3 bases, and 2 bases had no gene match. This CDR3 has 15 amino acids. The CDR3 DNA reads as TGTGCCAGCAGCCAGTGGACAGGGAGCACAGATACGCAGTATTTT. Protein: CASSQWTGSTDTQYF.

In DNA form, the CDR3 reads TGTGCCAGCAGTTTGGGACATCTGAACACCGGGGAGCTGTTTTTT. Translating it yields CASSLGHLNTGELFF. J is TRBJ2-2 and V is TRBV28, with D maybe TRBD1 (6 bases). Germline CDR1 MDHEN, CDR2 SYDVKM. This CDR3 contains 15 residues. Between the trimmed V and J ends, which lost 3 bases and 1 base, there was a span of 9 bases.

J is TRBJ1-3 and V is TRBV28, with D possibly matching TRBD1 (6 bases). CDR1 MDHEN and CDR2 SYDVKM come from the germline V gene. V was shortened by 6 bases and J by 1 base, with 13 bases between the two germline ends. The CDR3 is 15 amino acids. The CDR3 DNA follows: TGTGCCAGCAGGGAGGGGGGGCAATCTGGAAACACCATATATTTT. Translation gives CASREGGQSGNTIYF.